A single sample is the source of the 2 T cell receptor beta chains below, sequenced in a study of T cell changes during pregnancy in multiple sclerosis. Sequenced by immunoSEQ multiplex PCR; TCRdb stores in-frame clones only, minus some. The sample shows 81,000 or so clones, about 90% of them seen only once. Sequenced material: PBMCs, taken in the first trimester of pregnancy. The origin of the receptors is a female donor in good health, serving as a control in a pregnancy study. Some clones in this sample may be carry-over from other donors' samples.

V and J are TRBV27 and TRBJ1-2; 7 bases line up with TRBD1. Germline values: CDR1 MNHEY, CDR2 SMNVEV (reference sequence). V lost 4 bases and J lost 1; bases outside the gene matches: 3. This CDR3 region has 14 residues. The CDR3 DNA is TGTGCCAGCAGTTCAAGACAGGGTAACTATGGCTACACCTTC. As protein: CASSSRQGNYGYTF.

The chain uses TRBV2 and TRBJ1-4; D unresolved. V was trimmed by 3 bases and J by 5 bases, leaving 10 bases between them. The CDR3 runs to 14 residues. The germline CDR1 and CDR2 sequences are SNHLY and FYNNEI. In nucleotides, the CDR3 is TGTGCCAGCAGTGATTCGTACCAGAATGAAAAACTGTTTTTT. As protein: CASSDSYQNEKLFF.